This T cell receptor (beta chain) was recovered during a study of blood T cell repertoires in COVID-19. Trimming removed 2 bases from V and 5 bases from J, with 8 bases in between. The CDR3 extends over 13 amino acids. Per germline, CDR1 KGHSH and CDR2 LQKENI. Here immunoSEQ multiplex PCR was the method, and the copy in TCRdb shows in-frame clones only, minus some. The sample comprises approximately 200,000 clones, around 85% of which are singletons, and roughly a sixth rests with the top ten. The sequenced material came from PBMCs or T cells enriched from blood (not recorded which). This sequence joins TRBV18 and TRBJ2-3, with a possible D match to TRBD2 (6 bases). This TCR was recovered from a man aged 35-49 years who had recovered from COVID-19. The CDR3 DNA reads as TGTGCCAGCTCACCAGGGGAGGAAGATACGCAGTATTTT. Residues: CASSPGEEDTQYF.